This T cell receptor beta chain is from a study of blood T cell repertoires in COVID-19. As for this clone: The sample has other DNA sequences that encode this CDR3 too.

Germline V gene data show CDR1 as MGHRA and CDR2 as YSYEKL. CDR3 length: 14 amino acids. After removal of 1 base from V and 3 bases from J, the junction contained 0 bases not matched to a gene. This table comes from immunoSEQ multiplex PCR, and its TCRdb copy is limited to in-frame clones, with some not included. The sample holds roughly 200,000 clones, 87% seen once. The gene calls are TRBV4-1 and TRBJ2-7; 10 nucleotides line up with TRBD2. The specimen sequenced was PBMCs or T cells enriched from blood (not recorded which). The source of this sequence is a man younger than 35 with acute COVID-19. CDR3 coding DNA: TGCGCCAGCAGCCAAGGACTAGCGGGCTACGAGCAGTACTTC. Amino acid sequence: CASSQGLAGYEQYF.